What follows are 23 T cell receptor beta chains derived from one specimen sequenced in a study of blood T cell repertoires in COVID-19. The table came from immunoSEQ multiplex PCR; TCRdb's copy has only in-frame clones and leaves some out. The sample carries more than 400,000 clones, around 85% recorded once. Sequencing was carried out using peripheral blood. These receptors all stem from a human donor in a cohort sampled during active COVID-19.

This clone was detected only a few times. The chain links TRBV19 to TRBJ1-2, with D possibly TRBD1 on 6 matching bases. V was shortened by 7 bases and J by 7 bases, with 19 bases between the two germline ends. Germline V gives CDR1 LNHDA, CDR2 SQIVND (reference sequence). The CDR3 has 14 amino acids. The CDR3 sequence: CASMSGQQRGGYTF. DNA for the CDR3: TGTGCCAGTATGAGTGGACAGCAAAGGGGTGGCTACACCTTC.

The V and J genes are TRBV27 and TRBJ2-1; a possible D gene is TRBD2 (6 bases). In germline, CDR1 is MNHEY, CDR2 SMNVEV (reference sequence). The V end was cut by 9 bases, the J end by 3 bases, with 12 bases between. This CDR3 has 13 residues. The CDR3 nucleotides are TGTGCCAGGAGGGAGGCCCACTACAATGAGCAGTTCTTC. Its translation: CARREAHYNEQFF.

Comment on this clone: Distinct nucleotide sequences in the sample also encode this CDR3. The chain recombines TRBV29-1 with TRBJ2-1; 12 bases are shared with TRBD2. This CDR3 spans 14 amino acids. J was trimmed by 8 bases and V by 6 bases; bases with no gene match: 8. Germline CDR1 and CDR2: SQVTM and ANQGSEA. The CDR3 DNA is TGCAGCGTACCCCCGGGACTAGCGGGTGATGAGCAGTTCTTC. Its translation: CSVPPGLAGDEQFF.

This clone was counted once. The gene calls are TRBV5-6 and TRBJ2-1; the D gene is possibly TRBD2 (5 bases). V was shortened by 4 bases and J by 8 bases, with 16 bases between the two germline ends. Germline V gives CDR1 SGHDT, CDR2 YYEEEE. This CDR3 is built from 14 residues. The CDR3 region has the DNA TGTGCCAGCAGCCGAGGGCGCCGTTCGGATGAGCAGTTCTTC. Its protein is CASSRGRRSDEQFF.

This clone occurred a few times. V gene TRBV5-5 combines with J gene TRBJ2-5; the match to TRBD1 covers 7 bases. Per germline, CDR1 SGHKS and CDR2 YYEKEE (reference sequence). Germline trimming cut 4 bases from V and 1 base from J; bases unmatched to any gene: 7. CDR3 length equals 15 residues. The CDR3 DNA reads TGTGCCAGCAGCGGGTGGGACAGTACCCAAGAGACCCAGTACTTC. Protein product: CASSGWDSTQETQYF.

The gene calls are TRBV10-3 and TRBJ1-5; 7 nucleotides agree with TRBD1. J gave up 0 bases and V 5 bases, and 4 bases lay outside the gene matches. CDR1 is ENHRY and CDR2 is SYGVKD in the germline V gene. The CDR3 extends over 15 amino acids. The CDR3 bases are TGTGCCATCAGTCAACAGGGGTATAGCAATCAGCCCCAGCATTTT. It encodes CAISQQGYSNQPQHF.

The rearrangement links TRBV5-4 to TRBJ1-2, with D maybe TRBD1 (6 bases). This CDR3 has 15 amino acids. The ends were cut back, 1 base at V and 2 bases at J, with 12 bases in the middle. Germline V CDR1 and CDR2: SGHNT, YYREEE (reference sequence). In DNA form, the CDR3 reads TGTGCCAGCAGCTTGAGTACAGGGATGAACTATGGCTACACCTTC. Translating gives CASSLSTGMNYGYTF. The whole variable domain, filled in from reference TRBV5-4 and TRBJ1-2, reads ETGVTQSPTHLIKTRGQQVTLRCSSQSGHNTVSWYQQALGQGPQFIFQYYREEENGRGNFPPRFSGLQFPNYSSELNVNALELDDSALYLCASSLSTGMNYGYTFGSGTRLTVV.

The gene calls are TRBV24-1 and TRBJ2-1, with D perhaps TRBD2 (6 bases). The germline gives CDR1 KGHDR, CDR2 SFDVKD. The CDR3 spans 14 residues. V was trimmed by 3 bases and J by 6 bases, leaving 11 bases between them. The CDR3: CATSDNRESNEQFF. DNA of the CDR3: TGTGCCACCAGTGATAATCGGGAGAGCAATGAGCAGTTCTTC.

This clone was seen only once. The identical CDR3 is also encoded by other nucleotide sequences in the sample. The genes are TRBV9 and TRBJ2-2; 7 bases are shared with TRBD1. V gave up 0 bases and J gave up 3 bases; unmatched junction bases: 2. CDR1 SGDLS and CDR2 YYNGEE come from the germline V gene. This CDR3 comprises 15 residues. This CDR3 reads CASSVVTGDTGELFF. CDR3 bases: TGTGCCAGCAGCGTAGTCACAGGGGACACCGGGGAGCTGTTTTTT.

This CDR3 is CASSSRQGINTEAFF. DNA for the CDR3: TGTGCCAGCAGCTCTCGACAGGGGATAAACACTGAAGCTTTCTTT. The chain joins TRBV11-1 to TRBJ1-1; 8 bases are shared with TRBD1. The germline CDR1 and CDR2 sequences are SGHAT and FQDESV (reference sequence). Trimming cost V 4 bases and J 2 bases; bases outside gene matches: 6. The CDR3 runs 15 residues.

The chain couples TRBV30 to TRBJ2-1; 10 nucleotides align to TRBD2. The V gene end was trimmed by 2 bases and the J gene end by 4 bases; junction bases not matched to a gene: 5. The CDR3 loop spans 15 amino acids. Germline lookup yields CDR1 GTSNPN and CDR2 SVGIG (reference sequence). CDR3 loop: CAWSPSGREYNEQFF. CDR3 sequence (DNA): TGTGCCTGGAGTCCAAGCGGGAGGGAGTACAATGAGCAGTTCTTC.

V is TRBV7-9 and J is TRBJ2-5; D is perhaps TRBD1 (5 bases). The length of the CDR3 is 13 residues. CDR1 SEHNR and CDR2 FQNEAQ come from the germline V gene (reference sequence). The V end lost 1 base, the J end lost 3 bases, and 6 bases lay between the germline ends. CDR3 nucleotides: TGTGCCAGCAGCTTAGAACAGGAAGAGACCCAGTACTTC. It yields the protein CASSLEQEETQYF.

This chain joins TRBV5-1 and TRBJ2-4; unclear D gene. V was cut by 0 bases and J by 6 bases, with 13 bases left in between. From germline, CDR1 is SGHRS and CDR2 YFSETQ. There are 15 residues in the CDR3. The CDR3 sequence: CASSLVATPGNIQYF. The CDR3 bases are TGCGCCAGCAGCTTGGTCGCTACGCCAGGAAACATTCAGTACTTC.

The chain couples TRBV30 to TRBJ2-7, with D maybe TRBD1 (6 bases). V was pared by 1 base and J by 9 bases, with 13 bases between. Looked up from germline, CDR1 is GTSNPN and CDR2 is SVGIG (reference sequence). The CDR3 contains 12 residues. CDR3 amino acids: CAWSGLGARQYF. Here the CDR3 DNA reads TGTGCCTGGAGTGGCCTGGGGGCTAGGCAGTACTTC. The full variable domain, completed using reference TRBV30 and TRBJ2-7, is SQTIHQWPATLVQPVGSPLSLECTVEGTSNPNLYWYRQAAGRGLQLLFYSVGIGQISSEVPQNLSASRPQDRQFILSSKKLLLSDSGFYLCAWSGLGARQYFGPGTRLTVT.

The CDR3 here is CASGAWTGVTNEKLFF. In nucleotides, the CDR3 is TGTGCCAGCGGGGCGTGGACAGGAGTGACTAATGAAAAACTGTTTTTT. This chain uses TRBV3-1 (or the pseudogene TRBV3-2) with TRBJ1-4; TRBD1 matches at 7 bases. V was clipped by 8 bases and J by 2 bases; unmatched bases: 11. The CDR3 is made up of 16 amino acids. The germline gives CDR1 LGHDT, CDR2 YNNKEL (reference sequence).

V and J are TRBV28 and TRBJ2-7, with D perhaps matching TRBD2 (6 bases). CDR3 length: 15 residues. Trimming took off 3 bases at V and 2 bases at J, with 14 bases between the two ends. Germline loops: CDR1 MDHEN, CDR2 SYDVKM. The CDR3 nucleotides read TGTGCCAGCAGTTTCGACCGGGGAGGTACCTACGAGCAGTACTTC. This translates into CASSFDRGGTYEQYF.

CDR3 DNA sequence: TGTGCCAGCAGTCCTACGACAGGGGCCAGCACCGGGGAGCTGTTTTTT. It is translated as CASSPTTGASTGELFF. The chain uses TRBV28 and TRBJ2-2; 8 bases align to TRBD1. The CDR3 is 16 residues long. Trimming took 5 bases from V and 4 from J; bases not matched to a gene: 9. Germline values: CDR1 MDHEN, CDR2 SYDVKM.

This clone was detected a few times. The chain uses TRBV6-5 and TRBJ1-5; possibly TRBD1 for D (6 bases). Germline V gene data show CDR1 as MNHEY and CDR2 as SVGAGI. V was clipped by 4 bases and J by 3 bases, with 16 bases between them. The CDR3 totals 16 residues. The CDR3 region is CASSSYRVRDNQPQHF. CDR3 DNA: TGTGCCAGCAGTTCCTACAGGGTACGGGACAATCAGCCCCAGCATTTT.

V is TRBV20-1 and J is TRBJ2-7, with D possibly matching TRBD1 (5 bases). The CDR3 extends over 12 amino acids. Germline CDR1 DFQATT, CDR2 SNEGSKA (reference sequence). Trimming pared 3 bases from V and 2 bases from J, leaving 8 bases between. The CDR3 coding sequence is TGCAGTGCTAGTAGGGGAACCTACGAGCAGTACTTC. Translated: CSASRGTYEQYF.

DNA for the CDR3: TGTGCCAGCAGCCATTTTAGGGGGGGCAATGAGCAGTTCTTC. Translating it yields CASSHFRGGNEQFF. V gene TRBV14 combines with J gene TRBJ2-1, with a tentative D call TRBD2 (7 bases). Trimming stripped 3 bases from V and 6 bases from J, with 12 bases between. CDR1 and CDR2 (germline): SGHDN, FVKESK. The CDR3 runs to 14 residues.

This chain connects TRBV9 to TRBJ2-5; 11 positions agree with TRBD2. Germline V CDR1 and CDR2: SGDLS, YYNGEE. The ends lost 6 bases at V and 4 bases at J; junction bases unmatched: 5. There are 14 residues in the CDR3. The CDR3 DNA reads as TGTGCCAGCACCCGGACTAGCGGGCTAGAGACCCAGTACTTC. Translated, it gives CASTRTSGLETQYF.

Only one count was recorded for this clone. The chain joins TRBV7-3 to TRBJ2-3; 11 bases line up with TRBD1. CDR1 and CDR2 (germline): SGHTA, FQGTGA. CDR3 length equals 16 residues. V lost 5 bases, J lost 3 bases, and 7 bases stayed unmatched. In DNA form, the CDR3 reads TGTGCCAGCAGCCCCACTGGACAGGGGGCGACAGATACGCAGTATTTT. This encodes CASSPTGQGATDTQYF.

The chain couples TRBV7-9 to TRBJ2-2, with 9 positions matching TRBD1. Germline trimming cut 5 bases from V and 5 bases from J; bases unmatched to any gene: 6. The CDR3 spans 15 residues. The germline CDR1 and CDR2 sequences are SEHNR and FQNEAQ (reference sequence). CDR3: CASSIGQGRTGELFF. In nucleotides, the CDR3 is TGTGCCAGCAGCATAGGACAGGGGAGGACCGGGGAGCTGTTTTTT.